A single sample gave rise to the 20 T cell receptor beta chains below, sequenced in a study of OX40 agonist ivuxolimab in advanced cancers. Sequencing was performed with immunoSEQ multiplex PCR; in TCRdb, only in-frame clones are kept and a portion is missing. The sample yields roughly 26,000 clones, about 87% seen once. This specimen consisted of CD4+ or CD8+ T cells sorted from blood, obtained in a trial of the OX40 agonist ivuxolimab. These receptors originate from an adult with an advanced solid tumor such as melanoma, head and neck, liver or kidney cancer.

This chain joins TRBV28 and TRBJ2-7; TRBD2 aligns across 8 bases. CDR1 is MDHEN, CDR2 SYDVKM, per germline. V shed 6 bases, J shed 3 bases, and the junction held 10 bases outside the gene matches. The CDR3 spans 15 residues. The CDR3 nucleotides read TGTGCCAGCAGCCAGGATGAGCGGGGGATCTACGAGCAGTACTTC. Protein: CASSQDERGIYEQYF.

The chain combines TRBV27 with TRBJ1-1; a possible D gene is TRBD1 (6 bases). V was clipped by 5 bases and J by 1 base, with 11 bases between them. This CDR3 is built from 14 residues. The V gene's germline CDR1 is MNHEY and CDR2 SMNVEV (reference sequence). The CDR3 sequence is CASSPRTANTEAFF. The DNA for the CDR3 is TGTGCCAGCAGTCCCCGGACAGCGAACACTGAAGCTTTCTTT.

The chain employs TRBV7-8 and TRBJ2-3; D is perhaps TRBD1 or TRBD2 (6 bases each). Germline CDR1 reads SGHVS; CDR2 reads FQNEAQ. The ends were cut back, 5 bases at V and 6 bases at J, with 18 bases in the middle. The CDR3 runs to 15 residues. The chain's CDR3 is CASSPLGGGGDTQYF. The CDR3 region has the DNA TGTGCCAGCAGCCCTCTGGGCGGAGGGGGGGATACGCAGTATTTT.

Comment on this clone: At one end the junction does not follow the germline gene, possibly because of a read error. This rearrangement joins TRBV19 to TRBJ2-2; either TRBD1 or TRBD2 may fit D (6 bases each). There are 11 residues in the CDR3. The germline CDR1 and CDR2 sequences are LNHDA and SQIVND (reference sequence). CDR3 bases: TGCGTAACAGGGCGGGACGGGGAGCTGTTTTTT. This translates into CVTGRDGELFF.

The gene calls are TRBV27 and TRBJ2-1; possible D gene TRBD2, 5 bases. Germline V gene sequence: CDR1 MNHEY, CDR2 SMNVEV (reference sequence). V dropped 3 bases and J dropped 7 bases, with 10 bases sitting between them. This CDR3 has 13 residues. The CDR3 DNA reads TGTGCCAGCAGTTTCGCTAGCACGAATGAGCAGTTCTTC. Amino acids: CASSFASTNEQFF.

The chain carries TRBV10-2 and TRBJ2-5; D perhaps matches TRBD1 (6 bases). The CDR3 extends over 14 amino acids. V was pared by 2 bases and J by 9 bases, with 16 bases between. From germline, CDR1 is WSHSY and CDR2 SAAADI. Here the CDR3 reads CASSEARGSESQYF. CDR3 bases: TGCGCCAGCAGTGAGGCCAGGGGATCTGAGTCCCAGTACTTC.

The chain recombines TRBV5-1 with TRBJ2-5; a weak D match, TRBD2 (6 bases). CDR3 length equals 15 residues. V lost 3 bases to trimming and J lost 2 bases, with 14 bases between them. Germline V gene sequence: CDR1 SGHRS, CDR2 YFSETQ. The CDR3 region has the DNA TGCGCCAGCAGCTGGGCCGGAGGGTCTCAAGAGACCCAGTACTTC. This translates into CASSWAGGSQETQYF.

The chain is built from TRBV4-2 and TRBJ2-1; D is uncertain. Germline V gene data show CDR1 as LGHNA and CDR2 as YNFKEQ. CDR3 length equals 16 residues. V was trimmed by 0 bases and J by 1 base, leaving 10 bases between them. The CDR3 sequence: CASSQDLGLSYNEQFF. For the CDR3, the DNA is TGTGCCAGCAGCCAAGATCTGGGTTTGTCCTACAATGAGCAGTTCTTC.

The chain carries TRBV6-5 and TRBJ1-4; no clear D. The CDR3 consists of 12 residues. The germline V and J ends were trimmed by 4 bases and 4 bases, with 4 bases remaining between them. Germline CDR1 MNHEY, CDR2 SVGAGI. CDR3 protein: CASSSLNEKLFF. CDR3 DNA: TGTGCCAGCAGTTCCCTTAATGAAAAACTGTTTTTT.

The V gene is TRBV27, the J gene TRBJ2-5, with TRBD2 as a possible D gene (5 bases). The V gene's germline CDR1 is MNHEY and CDR2 SMNVEV (reference sequence). The CDR3 loop spans 14 amino acids. V was clipped by 2 bases and J by 4 bases, with 11 bases between them. CDR3 nucleotide sequence: TGTGCCAGCAGTTTAGTTGGACGGGGAGAGACCCAGTACTTC. It codes for CASSLVGRGETQYF.

The chain links TRBV30 to TRBJ2-7; maybe TRBD2 (5 bases). This CDR3 is 13 amino acids long. Germline CDR1 reads GTSNPN; CDR2 reads SVGIG (reference sequence). The germline V and J ends were trimmed by 0 bases and 5 bases, with 11 bases remaining between them. CDR3 amino acids: CAWSVLAVNEQYF. The CDR3, as DNA: TGTGCCTGGAGTGTGCTAGCAGTCAACGAGCAGTACTTC.

The chain employs TRBV7-6 and TRBJ1-4, with 7 bases matching TRBD1. After removal of 3 bases from V and 5 bases from J, the junction contained 12 bases not matched to a gene. Looked up from germline, CDR1 is SGHVS and CDR2 is FNYEAQ. This CDR3 contains 17 residues. The CDR3 DNA is TGTGCCAGCAGCTTCGGCCGCTCCGGGACAGCGAATGAAAAACTGTTTTTT. This codes for CASSFGRSGTANEKLFF.

This chain joins TRBV2 and TRBJ2-7; D might be TRBD2 (5 bases). The germline V gene has CDR1 SNHLY and CDR2 FYNNEI. There are 15 residues in the CDR3. Trimming cost V 4 bases and J 1 base, with 14 bases left between them. CDR3 amino acids: CASSGVGGKSYEQYF. CDR3 coding DNA: TGTGCCAGCAGTGGTGTTGGAGGAAAATCCTACGAGCAGTACTTC.

This clone was seen more than once but under ten times. The V call is TRBV5-5, the J call TRBJ1-2; D might be TRBD1 (5 bases). CDR3 length: 14 amino acids. Germline CDR1 and CDR2: SGHKS and YYEKEE (reference sequence). V was shortened by 4 bases and J by 1 base, with 11 bases between the two germline ends. DNA for the CDR3: TGTGCCAGCAGCGTGGACAACCTTAACTATGGCTACACCTTC. Protein sequence: CASSVDNLNYGYTF.

J is TRBJ2-7 and V is TRBV5-6; 7 nucleotides match TRBD1. Germline V gene lookup returns CDR1 SGHDT and CDR2 YYEEEE. V dropped 4 bases and J dropped 4; count of bases not matched to a gene: 8. The CDR3 spans 14 residues. The CDR3 DNA is TGTGCCAGCAGCCCCACAGGGGCATTGTACGAGCAGTACTTC. It yields the protein CASSPTGALYEQYF.

The V gene is TRBV19, the J gene TRBJ1-1, with 9 nucleotides matching TRBD1. The germline V gene encodes CDR1 LNHDA and CDR2 SQIVND (reference sequence). Trimming cost V 5 bases and J 5 bases; bases outside gene matches: 6. The CDR3 contains 14 residues. The CDR3: CASSPRTGVTEAFF. CDR3 DNA: TGTGCCAGTAGTCCTAGGACAGGGGTGACTGAAGCTTTCTTT. The whole variable domain, filled in from reference TRBV19 and TRBJ1-1, reads DGGITQSPKYLFRKEGQNVTLSCEQNLNHDAMYWYRQDPGQGLRLIYYSQIVNDFQKGDIAEGYSVSREKKESFPLTVTSAQKNPTAFYLCASSPRTGVTEAFFGQGTRLTVV.

The V and J genes are TRBV5-1 and TRBJ2-1; 7 bases are a match to TRBD1. The CDR3 has 11 residues. Germline loops: CDR1 SGHRS, CDR2 YFSETQ. The V segment lost 7 bases and the J segment 6 bases; nucleotides outside the gene matches: 1. In DNA form, the CDR3 reads TGCGCCAGCGCAGGGGGCAATGAGCAGTTCTTC. This codes for CASAGGNEQFF.

The rearrangement links TRBV15 to TRBJ2-7; 10 bases line up with TRBD2. Losses at the gene ends were 4 bases for V and 7 bases for J; bases not matched to a gene: 10. The CDR3 contains 15 residues. The germline CDR1 and CDR2 sequences are LNHNV and YYDKDF (reference sequence). The CDR3 sequence: CATSMLSGGSAEQYF. The CDR3 nucleotides are TGTGCCACCAGCATGCTTAGCGGGGGGTCGGCGGAGCAGTACTTC.

The rearrangement uses TRBV14 and TRBJ2-7; maybe TRBD2 (5 bases). CDR1 is SGHDN and CDR2 is FVKESK in the germline V gene. The CDR3 covers 15 residues. V lost 3 bases, J lost 3 bases, and 15 bases lay in between. As DNA, the CDR3 is TGTGCCAGCAGCCATGGACCATCTGGAGGCTACGAGCAGTACTTC. Translation: CASSHGPSGGYEQYF. Full variable domain (missing parts from reference TRBV14 and TRBJ2-7): EAGVTQFPSHSVIEKGQTVTLRCDPISGHDNLYWYRRVMGKEIKFLLHFVKESKQDESGMPNNRFLAERTGGTYSTLKVQPAELEDSGVYFCASSHGPSGGYEQYFGPGTRLTVT.

This chain connects TRBV7-9 to TRBJ2-1, with D uncertain. The germline V gene has CDR1 SEHNR and CDR2 FQNEAQ (reference sequence). CDR3 length: 12 amino acids. V was clipped by 4 bases and J by 6 bases, with 7 bases between them. CDR3 protein: CASSSVRNEQFF. The CDR3, as DNA: TGTGCCAGCAGCTCTGTCCGCAATGAGCAGTTCTTC.